This T cell receptor beta chain was identified in a study of shared clonotypes between healthy human individuals (dated by TCRdb to about 2020). Concerning the study at large: The cohort comprised two women and a few men aged 18 to 49 years. For each donor, CD4 naive and CD4 memory were each run on three plates, CD8 naive on two plates, and CD8 memory on one plate. To estimate repertoire size and how much clonotypes are shared between individuals, the study performed deep sequencing of blood TCR repertoires from about five healthy adults. To increase sequencing depth and limit assay-specific biases, TCR repertoire library preparation and sequencing were carried out by different laboratories using diverse techniques. Each donor's leukapheresis produced roughly between roughly 0.85 and 9.5 billion PBMCs.

Worth noting for this clone: The antigen it recognizes is unknown. No base quality information exists; no much larger clone differs at one position.

V and J are trimmed by 1 base and 8 bases, and the gene matches miss 4 bases of the junction. The germline V gene yields MDHEN for CDR1 and SYDVKM for CDR2. The CDR3 has 14 amino acids, counting the end cysteine and phenylalanine. Only the CDR3 portion is preserved as DNA: 42 bases, with reading frame beginning at the first base. TCR CDR3 regions were amplified from genomic DNA by multiplex PCR using the deep immunoSEQ assay. Genomic DNA extracted from each cell subset was distributed evenly over all wells of several immunoSEQ 96-well plates, and each plate served as one replicate. For sorted subsets, each replicate PCR was loaded with about 0.2 ug genomic DNA, equivalent to 25,000 to 35,000 T cell genomes. Purified libraries were measured with a Qubit 3.0 fluorometer, size-checked on a Bioanalyzer 2100, and measured again with the KAPA Library Quantification kit. A separate single-read 150-cycle Illumina NextSeq 550 flow cell was used to sequence each immunoSEQ 96-well plate. Turning to the authors' computational methods: Because only junctional sequences without quality scores were contained in the immunoSEQ output, filtering matching that applied to full-length reads could not be performed. To assign V/J genes and CDR3, sequences were annotated using PyIR, a Python wrapper for IgBLAST v1.9, with IMGT germline references. Reads were removed for weak V/J assignments (E-value above 1e-6), missing CDR3, stop codons, out-of-frame junctions, or ambiguous translated residues. V3J clonotypes were defined as sequences sharing an identical inferred V gene, J gene, and CDR3 amino acid sequence. To compute the percentage overlap between repertoires, the number of shared unique clonotypes was divided by the size of the smaller repertoire. RTK rarefaction, the Chao1 estimator, and Recon v2.1 estimates of unobserved clonotypes were used to assess repertoire richness. OLGA was used to compute generation probabilities for all TCRbeta clonotypes that the gDNA method yielded from a few donors. What TCRdb holds here is the immuneACCESS table cut down to in-frame rearrangements. Part of the clones is not present; checked against another copy, under half of the missing clones reflect an unresolved V gene, and the others are unexplained. V, J and clone size derive from that table, while D and trimming were established from the DNA sequence. The table for this sample lists some 2.1 million clones; 85% to 95% of them were counted only once. The ten largest clones represent 0.1% to 0.15% of the sample.

The donors were healthy, HIV-negative adults who had no recently reported acute infections or vaccinations. Only Caucasian adults living in Nashville, Tennessee, USA were represented among the donors. CD4+ T cells were enriched by magnetic negative selection, after which naive cells were positively selected on CD45RA and the negative fraction was taken as the memory subset. After blood collection by leukapheresis, PBMCs were isolated using Ficoll-Histopaque density gradient centrifugation and then cryopreserved in the vapor phase of liquid nitrogen. Purity and quantity of every magnetically sorted T cell population were checked by analytical flow cytometry. Each sorted fraction had its genomic DNA isolated and then quantified by UV absorbance on a Nanodrop 2000c. General conclusions and limits of the study: Incomplete sequencing was indicated by rarefaction of sorted-subset datasets, despite the large sequencing depth. The genetic and exposure-history diversity represented was limited by the small number of donors. Estimated clonotype richness was generally larger for naive than for memory subsets. Clonotypes shared by all four sorted-subset donors showed higher generation probabilities than non-shared clonotypes. Sampling was restricted to blood, and TCR repertoires in tissues likely differ from the TCR repertoires found in blood. Based on pairwise subsampling, the degree of clonotype sharing among donors was expected to be affected by sequencing depth. Approximately 5% of naive CD4, 3.5% of naive CD8, 2% to 2.5% of memory CD4, and roughly 0.4% of memory CD8 clonotypes were shared across several donors.

The receptor was isolated from a man younger than 30 in good health. The V and J genes are TRBV28 and TRBJ2-1; TRBD2 agrees with 8 junctional bases. The material sequenced was naive CD4+ T cells sorted from blood. This specimen's cell subset or site label, per the study, means: CD45RA+ positively selected. At the DNA level, the sequence is TGTGCCAGCAGTTTATCGGCGGGGGGCCATGAGCAGTTCTTC. This sequence encodes CASSLSAGGHEQFF. Where the CDR3 stops, the reference TRBV28 and TRBJ2-1 genes take over; the full variable domain is DVKVTQSSRYLVKRTGEKVFLECVQDMDHENMFWYRQDPGLGLRLIYFSYDVKMKEKGDIPEGYSVSREKKERFSLILESASTNQTSMYLCASSLSAGGHEQFFGPGTRLTVL.